These 11 T cell receptor beta chains share one sample of origin, sequenced in a study of shared clonotypes between healthy human individuals (TCRdb year 2020). The library was prepared using the immunoSEQ multiplex PCR assay. TCRdb obtained this table from immuneACCESS and retained in-frame rearrangements with V and J assigned. These tables miss some clones; where compared with another copy, unresolved V genes account for less than half of the shortfall, and the remainder is unexplained. The table for this sample lists 2 million to 2.5 million clones; around 90% of them were counted only once. More than 0.35% of the sample is in the top ten clones. Sequencing input: naive CD4+ T cells from PBMCs. This sample's cell subset or site label indicates: CD45RA+ positively selected. These receptor sequences come from a man between 18 and 29 years old in good health. Some clones in this sample may be carry-over from other donors' samples.

The chain joins TRBV23-1 to TRBJ2-3; 7 bases align to TRBD2. TRBV23-1 falls under the ORF class, with uncertain function. This CDR3 region has 18 residues. V shed 6 bases and J 2 bases; nucleotides not matched to a gene: 17. CDR3 loop: CASRFLPYTSDITDTQYF. CDR3 sequence (DNA): TGCGCCAGCAGATTTCTCCCCTATACTAGCGATATCACAGATACGCAGTATTTT.

The chain uses TRBV6-1 and TRBJ1-1; tentative D call: TRBD1 (6 bases). Trimming pared 5 bases from V and 4 bases from J, leaving 17 bases between. CDR3 length equals 15 residues. Germline-derived CDR1 and CDR2 are MNHNS and SASEGT. Written as DNA, the CDR3 is TGTGCCAGCAGTAATACAGGGTTGGTTGGCACTGAAGCTTTCTTT. This codes for CASSNTGLVGTEAFF.

The chain carries TRBV6-6 and TRBJ2-5, with 12 bases identical to TRBD1. The CDR3 contains 15 residues. The V segment lost 3 bases and the J segment 7 bases; nucleotides outside the gene matches: 6. Germline V gene sequence: CDR1 MNHNY, CDR2 SVGAGI (reference sequence). Here the CDR3 reads CASSYGDRGHGTQYF. The CDR3 bases are TGTGCCAGCAGTTATGGGGACAGGGGGCACGGGACCCAGTACTTC.

The V gene is TRBV19, the J gene TRBJ2-3; D is tentatively TRBD1 or TRBD2 (9 bases each). Trimming took off 6 bases at V and 2 bases at J, with 27 bases between the two ends. The CDR3 is 19 amino acids. Germline assignment: CDR1 LNHDA and CDR2 SQIVND (reference sequence). Here the CDR3 reads CASRGSGTGTSLYTDTQYF. The CDR3 DNA reads TGTGCCAGTAGGGGATCCGGGACAGGGACTAGCCTGTACACAGATACGCAGTATTTT.

The chain employs TRBV6-1 and TRBJ2-2; 13 nucleotides agree with TRBD2. The J segment lost 1 base and the V segment lost 0 bases, leaving 8 bases of the junction unmatched. There are 20 residues in the CDR3. Looked up from germline, CDR1 is MNHNS and CDR2 is SASEGT. CDR3 DNA sequence: TGTGCCAGCAGTGAAGCGCCGAGGACTAGCGGGAGTTGGAACACCGGGGAGCTGTTTTTT. This codes for CASSEAPRTSGSWNTGELFF.

This clone showed up just a few times. V is TRBV4-1 and J is TRBJ1-2, with D perhaps matching TRBD1 (5 bases). Trimming took off 1 base at V and 4 bases at J, with 13 bases between the two ends. The CDR3 covers 15 residues. Germline CDR1 MGHRA, CDR2 YSYEKL. The CDR3 reads CASSQVPGLTYGYTF. CDR3 bases: TGCGCCAGCAGCCAAGTTCCAGGGTTGACCTATGGCTACACCTTC.

The chain is built from TRBV5-1 and TRBJ2-7, with TRBD1 identical over 7 bases. After removal of 1 base from V and 2 bases from J, the junction contained 9 bases not matched to a gene. The CDR3 is 16 amino acids. Germline V CDR1 and CDR2: SGHRS, YFSETQ. CDR3 nucleotide sequence: TGCGCCAGCAGCTTGAACCCGACAGGGTTGCCCTACGAGCAGTACTTC. Its translation is CASSLNPTGLPYEQYF.

CDR3 nucleotide sequence: TGTGCCAGCTCTCAATCCGGGACTAGCGGGAATCGGGACGAGCAGTACTTC. Its translation: CASSQSGTSGNRDEQYF. The chain is built from TRBV18 and TRBJ2-7; TRBD2 matches 13 bases. CDR3 length: 17 residues. Germline trimming cut 6 bases from V and 5 bases from J; bases unmatched to any gene: 13. Germline V lookup: CDR1 KGHSH, CDR2 LQKENI.

The chain joins TRBV7-9 to TRBJ1-1; 7 bases agree with TRBD1. V lost 6 bases to trimming and J lost 0 bases; unmatched junction nucleotides: 1. Germline loops: CDR1 SEHNR, CDR2 FQNEAQ (reference sequence). This CDR3 region has 13 residues. The CDR3: CASRGQLNTEAFF. Here the CDR3 DNA reads TGTGCCAGCAGGGGACAGCTGAACACTGAAGCTTTCTTT.

This chain joins TRBV5-1 and TRBJ2-1, with 9 bases identical to TRBD1. This CDR3 contains 14 residues. Germline assignment: CDR1 SGHRS and CDR2 YFSETQ. With 4 bases clipped from V and 9 bases from J, the junction kept 8 bases outside the gene matches. The CDR3 sequence is CASSLGTGTGEQFF. DNA of the CDR3: TGCGCCAGCAGCCTAGGGACAGGGACGGGTGAGCAGTTCTTC.

This rearrangement joins TRBV30 to TRBJ1-1; D remains ambiguous. Germline-derived CDR1 and CDR2 are GTSNPN and SVGIG (reference sequence). The V end lost 5 bases, the J end lost 0 bases, and 10 bases lay between the germline ends. This CDR3 has 13 amino acids. This CDR3 is CAWDTVVNTEAFF. DNA of the CDR3: TGTGCCTGGGATACAGTCGTGAACACTGAAGCTTTCTTT. Supplemented by reference TRBV30 and TRBJ1-1, the full variable domain reads SQTIHQWPATLVQPVGSPLSLECTVEGTSNPNLYWYRQAAGRGLQLLFYSVGIGQISSEVPQNLSASRPQDRQFILSSKKLLLSDSGFYLCAWDTVVNTEAFFGQGTRLTVV.